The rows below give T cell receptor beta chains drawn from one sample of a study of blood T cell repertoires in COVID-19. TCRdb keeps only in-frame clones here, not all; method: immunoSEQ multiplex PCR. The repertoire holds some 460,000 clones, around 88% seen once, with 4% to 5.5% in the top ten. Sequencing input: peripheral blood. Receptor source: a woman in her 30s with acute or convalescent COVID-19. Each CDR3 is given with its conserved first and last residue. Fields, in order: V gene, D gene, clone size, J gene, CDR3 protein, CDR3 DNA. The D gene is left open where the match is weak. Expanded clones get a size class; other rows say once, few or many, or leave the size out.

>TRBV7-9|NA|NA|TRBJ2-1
CASSPPPRDEQFF
TGTGCCAGCAGTCCCCCCCCCAGGGATGAGCAGTTCTTC
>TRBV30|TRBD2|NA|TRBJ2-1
CAWSVSGTPYNEQFF
TGTGCCTGGAGTGTTAGCGGGACTCCCTACAATGAGCAGTTCTTC
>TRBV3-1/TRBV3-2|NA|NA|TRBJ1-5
CASSQDLGQPQHF
TGTGCCAGCAGCCAAGATCTAGGTCAGCCCCAGCATTTT
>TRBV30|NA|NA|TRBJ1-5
CAWSLGVTQNQPQHF
TGTGCCTGGAGTCTCGGGGTTACACAGAATCAGCCCCAGCATTTT
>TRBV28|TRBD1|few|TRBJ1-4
CASSRQGVRTEKLFF
TGTGCCAGCAGCCGACAGGGGGTGCGAACTGAAAAACTGTTTTTT
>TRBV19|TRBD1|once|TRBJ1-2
CASSPPPRTGGTGYTF
TGTGCCAGTAGTCCCCCTCCCCGGACAGGGGGCACTGGCTACACCTTC
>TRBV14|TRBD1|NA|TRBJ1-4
CASSQAGQGLNEKLFF
TGTGCCAGCAGCCAGGCCGGACAGGGTCTTAATGAAAAACTGTTTTTT
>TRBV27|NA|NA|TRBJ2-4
CASSQVWLAKNIQYF
TGTGCCAGCAGTCAGGTCTGGCTAGCCAAAAACATTCAGTACTTC
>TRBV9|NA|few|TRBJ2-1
CASSESGTSGNEQFF
TGTGCCAGCAGCGAATCTGGCACGTCGGGTAATGAGCAGTTCTTC
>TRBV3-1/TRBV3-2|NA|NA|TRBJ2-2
CASSRRTGLGGTGELFF
TGTGCCAGCAGTCGACGAACGGGACTGGGGGGCACCGGGGAGCTGTTTTTT
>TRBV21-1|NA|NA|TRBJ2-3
CASSLHRTSGDTDTQYF
TGTGCCAGCAGCCTACACCGGACTAGCGGGGACACAGATACGCAGTATTTT
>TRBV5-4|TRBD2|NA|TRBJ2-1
CASSPGGAGGLNIYNEQFF
TGTGCCAGCAGCCCGGGTGGAGCGGGGGGCCTAAACATTTACAATGAGCAGTTCTTC
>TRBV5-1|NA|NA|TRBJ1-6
CASSLAPGINSPLHF
TGCGCCAGCAGCTTGGCCCCGGGAATCAATTCACCCCTCCACTTT
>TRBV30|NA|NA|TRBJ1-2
CTVEMFYGYTF
TGCACAGTTGAAATGTTTTATGGCTACACCTTC
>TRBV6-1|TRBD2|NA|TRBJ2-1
CASSERRGVGYNEQFF
TGTGCCAGCAGTGAACGGCGGGGGGTCGGTTACAATGAGCAGTTCTTC
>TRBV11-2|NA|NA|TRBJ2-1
CASSLSFSRSSYNEQFF
TGTGCCAGCAGCTTATCTTTTAGCCGGAGCTCCTACAATGAGCAGTTCTTC
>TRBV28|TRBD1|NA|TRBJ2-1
CASSNTGQGSYNEQFF
TGTGCCAGCAGTAACACGGGACAGGGCTCCTACAATGAGCAGTTCTTC